A selection of T cell receptor beta chains follows, all from one sample in a study of vaccination and CD4 T cells after COVID-19. TCRdb re-called the PCR reads with MiXCR, one entry per CDR3 protein. The sample lists fewer than 30,000 distinct CDR3 sequences; around two fifths were seen once. No antigen has been assigned to these receptors. Here the sequenced sample was CD4+ T cells from blood, cultured in vitro, taken about 7 months after SARS-CoV-2 vaccination. The receptors originated from a human donor who had recovered from COVID-19. CDR3s include the opening cysteine and the closing phenylalanine or tryptophan. The D gene is left open where the match is weak. For some rows the clone size is stated as once, few or many, or as a class when expanded; others skip it.

D gene	V gene	J gene	clone size	CDR3 DNA	CDR3 protein
-	TRBV6-1	TRBJ2-7	-	TGTGCCAGCAGTGGAAAAGGCTTGGGCTCCTACGAGCAGTACTTC	CASSGKGLGSYEQYF
-	TRBV4-1	TRBJ2-7	-	TGCGCCAGCAGCCAAGGGGGCGGGACCGTCTACGAGCAGTACTTC	CASSQGGGTVYEQYF
-	TRBV27	TRBJ2-3	-	TGTGCCAGCAGTTTAGCGACGGCAGATACGCAGTATTTT	CASSLATADTQYF
-	TRBV20-1	TRBJ2-7	-	TGCAGTGCTAGGGGGTTAGGGGATTCCTACGAGCAGTACTTC	CSARGLGDSYEQYF
-	TRBV7-2	TRBJ2-7	few	TGTGCCAGCTCGCCGGCTATCCTATACGAGCAGTACTTC	CASSPAILYEQYF
TRBD2	TRBV20-1	TRBJ2-7	-	TGCAGTGCTAGAGCTTTCGGGAGGAATTCCTACGAGCAGTACTTC	CSARAFGRNSYEQYF
-	TRBV7-9	TRBJ1-3	once	TGTGCCAGCAATCAAGGAGACACCTACTCTGGAAACACCATATATTTT	CASNQGDTYSGNTIYF
-	TRBV19	TRBJ1-5	few	TGTGCCAGTAGTATGTTCAGCGCTTATAGCAATCAGCCCCAGCATTTT	CASSMFSAYSNQPQHF
TRBD2	TRBV20-1	TRBJ2-1	-	TGCAGTCCTCGACTAGCGGGAGGGCCAGGTTACAATGAGCAGTTCTTC	CSPRLAGGPGYNEQFF
-	TRBV6-1	TRBJ2-3	-	TGTGCCAGCAGTGATCCCCCACGGGGGACAGATACGCAGTATTTT	CASSDPPRGTDTQYF
-	TRBV6-1	TRBJ1-6	few	TGTGCCAGCAGTACACTTGTAGGTTCACCCCTCCACTTT	CASSTLVGSPLHF
-	TRBV28	TRBJ1-5	-	TGTGCCAGCAGTTCCCCAACATGGTCCCAGCATTTT	CASSSPTWSQHF
-	TRBV20-1	TRBJ1-5	-	TGCAGTGCTAAGACAAGCAGGGACAATCAGCCCCAGCATTTT	CSAKTSRDNQPQHF
-	TRBV28	TRBJ2-6	-	TGTGCCAGCAGCCGACCGGGCCATCCCTCTGGGGCCAACGTCCTGACTTTC	CASSRPGHPSGANVLTF
TRBD2	TRBV7-6	TRBJ2-2	-	TGTGCCAGCACCCGGAGCGGGAGTGGAGGGGCCGGGGAGCTGTTTTTT	CASTRSGSGGAGELFF
-	TRBV6-2/TRBV6-3	TRBJ2-5	-	TGTGCCAGCAGACCAACAGGGCCCTCGGAGACCCAGTACTTC	CASRPTGPSETQYF
-	TRBV7-2	TRBJ1-6	few	TGTGCCAGCAGCTTAGGCAGACCAGGAAATTCACCCCTCCACTTT	CASSLGRPGNSPLHF
TRBD1	TRBV20-1	TRBJ1-1	-	TGCAGTGCTAGACAGGGGGACACTGAAGCTTTCTTT	CSARQGDTEAFF
-	TRBV25-1	TRBJ2-2	-	TGTGCCAGCAGTGAACAGGGGCTACACACCGGGGAGCTGTTTTTT	CASSEQGLHTGELFF
-	TRBV27	TRBJ2-1	-	TGTGCCAGCAGTTTAAGTCGTAGGTTTTTGTTCTTC	CASSLSRRFLFF
-	TRBV20-1	TRBJ1-1	few	TGCAGTGCTCTCCAAGGACAGATTGAAGCTTTCTTT	CSALQGQIEAFF
-	TRBV24-1	TRBJ2-7	-	TGTGCCACCAGTGATTCCCCTGGATCCTACGAGCAGTACTTC	CATSDSPGSYEQYF
-	TRBV24-1	TRBJ1-2	few	TGTGCCACCAGTCTGACGGGCTATGGCTACACCTTC	CATSLTGYGYTF
TRBD1	TRBV7-8	TRBJ1-6	few	TGTGCCAGCAGTTCGGGACAGCTAAACGGCTATAATTCACCCCTCCACTTT	CASSSGQLNGYNSPLHF
TRBD2	TRBV30	TRBJ2-3	-	TGTACCTGGAGGGAGGGGTCCGGGAACACAGATACGCAGTATTTT	CTWREGSGNTDTQYF
-	TRBV6-4	TRBJ2-7	-	TGTGCCAGCATTAACAGTCAGGGTCCCACCCGCGAGCAGTACTTC	CASINSQGPTREQYF
-	TRBV24-1	TRBJ2-5	-	TGTGCCACCAGTGCCCCCTGGGGCTCCCAAGAGACCCAGTACTTC	CATSAPWGSQETQYF
TRBD1	TRBV27	TRBJ1-6	few	TGTGCCAGCAGGACCCGGGACAGGGTTTCACCCCTCCACTTT	CASRTRDRVSPLHF
-	TRBV6-1	TRBJ1-5	-	TGTGCCAGCAGCCCCGGACGGAGCCAGCCCCGGCATTTT	CASSPGRSQPRHF
TRBD2	TRBV6-1	TRBJ2-1	once	TGTGCCAGCTCGCGACTAGCGGGGAACTACAATGAGCAGTTCTTC	CASSRLAGNYNEQFF
-	TRBV6-1	TRBJ2-5	once	TGTGCCAGCAGTAAACGTCAGGGGGGCGAAGAGACCCAGTACTTC	CASSKRQGGEETQYF
-	TRBV15	TRBJ2-7	-	TGTGCCACCAGCAGAGTTCTAGAGAACGAGCAGTACTTC	CATSRVLENEQYF
-	TRBV20-1	TRBJ1-6	-	TGCAGTGCTAGAACCGGGGGCCGATTCTCCTATAATTCACCCCTCCACTTT	CSARTGGRFSYNSPLHF
-	TRBV25-1	TRBJ2-7	-	TGTGCCAGCAGTGACCATTTTCAGGACTACGAGCAGTACTTC	CASSDHFQDYEQYF
TRBD2	TRBV20-1	TRBJ2-7	-	TGCAGTGCCAAGGGACTAGTCGGTTCCTACGAGCAGTACTTC	CSAKGLVGSYEQYF
-	TRBV7-2	TRBJ1-5	few	TGTGCCAGCAGCTTGACAGTGACTGGGCAGCCCCAGCATTTT	CASSLTVTGQPQHF
-	TRBV20-1	TRBJ2-1	-	TGCAGTGCTAGATCTGACGACAGTCACGTCGGGCAGTTCTTC	CSARSDDSHVGQFF
TRBD2	TRBV28	TRBJ2-3	-	TGTGCCAGCAGCCCAGGGACTAGCAGCGATACGCAGTATTTT	CASSPGTSSDTQYF
-	TRBV15	TRBJ2-6	-	TGTGTGGGGCAGCACGGTTCTGGGGCCAACGTCCTGACTTTC	CVGQHGSGANVLTF
TRBD2	TRBV19	TRBJ2-3	-	TGTGCCAGTAGTGGTACTAGCGGGAGGTTGGCCACAGATACGCAGTATTTT	CASSGTSGRLATDTQYF
-	TRBV10-3	TRBJ2-7	-	TGTGCCCCCTCTGGGGTGGACACAGACTACGAGCAGTACTTC	CAPSGVDTDYEQYF
-	TRBV6-1	TRBJ2-7	-	TGTGCCAGCAGTGGGGACATACGGGACGAGCAGTACTTC	CASSGDIRDEQYF
TRBD1	TRBV7-9	TRBJ1-1	-	TGTGCCAGCAGCTTACAGGGGGCTAGCACTGAAGCTTTCTTT	CASSLQGASTEAFF
-	TRBV20-1	TRBJ2-7	-	TGCAGTGCTTTCGGGACCTCACAAACCTCAGTGACGACAATCTACGAGCAGTACTTC	CSAFGTSQTSVTTIYEQYF
-	TRBV29-1	TRBJ1-5	-	TGCAGCGTTGGTCATGCTAGCAATCAGCCCCAGCATTTT	CSVGHASNQPQHF
-	TRBV7-2	TRBJ2-4	-	TGTGCCAGCAGCTTGTCACAGGGAAAAAACATTCAGTACTTC	CASSLSQGKNIQYF
-	TRBV20-1	TRBJ1-5	-	TGCAGTGCTGGGGAGAGACGGAATCAGCCCCAGCATTTT	CSAGERRNQPQHF
-	TRBV19	TRBJ2-7	few	TGTGCCAGTAGCGAGGGTTATAGCTCCTACGAGCAGTACTTC	CASSEGYSSYEQYF
TRBD1	TRBV30	TRBJ1-2	-	TGTGCCTGGACGAGGGACAGGCCCTATGGCTACACCTTC	CAWTRDRPYGYTF